The 20 T cell receptor beta chains in this list originate from one sample, sequenced in a study of cytomegalovirus exposure and HLA in healthy donors. The study ran its PCR with 60 Vbeta and 13 Jbeta primers. Data came from immunoSEQ multiplex PCR; TCRdb stores just in-frame clones and leaves some out. The table lists fewer than 95,000 clones, approximately 80% of them singletons. Sequenced: PBMCs. All receptors come from a man in his late teens or twenties in good health and CMV-seronegative.

This chain links TRBV10-3 with TRBJ2-5; the D is unclear. The germline V and J ends were trimmed by 4 bases and 10 bases, with 16 bases remaining between them. Germline V CDR1 and CDR2: ENHRY, SYGVKD. CDR3 length equals 13 residues. The DNA for the CDR3 is TGTGCCATCAGTGGAGCCGACTCCAGATTCCAGTACTTC. Protein sequence: CAISGADSRFQYF.

In the case of this clone: The sample has other DNA sequences that encode this CDR3 too. The chain couples TRBV6-5 to TRBJ1-3; D is perhaps TRBD1 (5 bases). The V gene lost 0 bases and the J gene lost 0 bases, with 6 bases spanning the gap. The CDR3 loop spans 15 amino acids. Germline V CDR1 and CDR2: MNHEY, SVGAGI. This CDR3 is CASSYSRGSGNTIYF. DNA for the CDR3: TGTGCCAGCAGTTACTCAAGGGGCTCTGGAAACACCATATATTTT.

The rearrangement links TRBV7-9 to TRBJ2-2; 8 positions match TRBD1. V was pared by 2 bases and J by 4 bases, with 3 bases of the junction left unmatched. The CDR3 extends over 15 amino acids. In germline, CDR1 is SEHNR, CDR2 FQNEAQ (reference sequence). CDR3 in DNA: TGTGCCAGCAGCTTAAGGACAGGGCGCACCGGGGAGCTGTTTTTT. It is translated as CASSLRTGRTGELFF.

This rearrangement joins TRBV6-1 to TRBJ1-4; TRBD1 matches at 8 bases. The CDR3 has 15 amino acids. J gave up 4 bases and V 4 bases, and 5 bases lay outside the gene matches. Germline lookup yields CDR1 MNHNS and CDR2 SASEGT. For the CDR3, the DNA is TGTGCCAGCAGTGCTCGGACAGGGATTAATGAAAAACTGTTTTTT. Its translation is CASSARTGINEKLFF.

The rearrangement links TRBV5-6 to TRBJ1-2, with 9 bases that match TRBD1. Looked up from germline, CDR1 is SGHDT and CDR2 is YYEEEE. The V segment lost 4 bases and the J segment 0 bases; nucleotides outside the gene matches: 4. This CDR3 is built from 15 residues. The CDR3, as DNA: TGTGCCAGCAGCGGGACAGGGCTAGCTAACTATGGCTACACCTTC. Protein sequence: CASSGTGLANYGYTF.

The genes are TRBV2 and TRBJ2-3; no firm D call. The CDR3 length is 13 residues. Per germline, CDR1 SNHLY and CDR2 FYNNEI. V was trimmed by 2 bases and J by 5 bases, leaving 8 bases between them. CDR3 coding DNA: TGTGCCAGCAGTGAAAATCGGGTAGATACGCAGTATTTT. This sequence encodes CASSENRVDTQYF.

The chain combines TRBV5-6 with TRBJ2-7, with a possible D match to TRBD2 (6 bases). CDR3 size: 15 residues. With 0 bases removed from V and 1 base from J, the gap between germline ends came to 11 bases. CDR1 is SGHDT, CDR2 YYEEEE, per germline. The CDR3 DNA reads TGTGCCAGCAGCTTGGGGCTGGGGGGTTCCTACGAGCAGTACTTC. Protein product: CASSLGLGGSYEQYF.

V gene TRBV27 combines with J gene TRBJ2-1; 9 bases match TRBD1. CDR3 length: 16 amino acids. Per germline, CDR1 MNHEY and CDR2 SMNVEV (reference sequence). The V and J ends lost 4 bases and 4 bases, in that order; junction bases with no gene match: 8. This CDR3 reads CASSSTGTGYYNEQFF. DNA of the CDR3: TGTGCCAGCAGTTCAACCGGGACAGGGTATTACAATGAGCAGTTCTTC.

V is TRBV5-8 and J is TRBJ1-4, with D tentatively TRBD1 (6 bases). CDR1 and CDR2 (germline): SGHTS, YDEGEE. The V end lost 0 bases, the J end lost 8 bases, and 11 bases lay between the germline ends. This CDR3 contains 14 residues. As DNA, the CDR3 is TGTGCCAGCAGCTTGGGACAAGGGGGAGAAAAACTGTTTTTT. As protein: CASSLGQGGEKLFF.

This clone was detected a few times. The gene calls are TRBV6-5 and TRBJ2-7; 8 positions agree with TRBD2. The CDR3 loop spans 12 amino acids. Germline CDR1 is MNHEY and CDR2 is SVGAGI. V was clipped by 5 bases and J by 5 bases; unmatched bases: 2. The CDR3 region is CASSGLADEQYF. The CDR3 bases are TGTGCCAGCAGTGGACTAGCTGACGAGCAGTACTTC.

This clone appeared a single time. The chain joins TRBV19 to TRBJ2-1; TRBD2 is a possible D gene (5 bases). The V and J ends lost 1 base and 7 bases respectively, with 17 bases between them. Germline V lookup: CDR1 LNHDA, CDR2 SQIVND (reference sequence). The CDR3 is 16 amino acids. CDR3 sequence reads: CASSIGPAGLGNEQFF. The CDR3 bases are TGTGCCAGTAGTATAGGCCCGGCGGGTCTGGGGAATGAGCAGTTCTTC.

This clone occurred once. The chain combines TRBV27 with TRBJ1-5; 11 bases align to TRBD1. CDR3 length: 16 residues. The germline V gene encodes CDR1 MNHEY and CDR2 SMNVEV (reference sequence). V trimming: 4 bases; J trimming: 1 base; junction bases outside the gene matches: 3. The CDR3 region has the DNA TGTGCCAGCAGTTCTGGGACAGGGGGGAGCAATCAGCCCCAGCATTTT. Protein: CASSSGTGGSNQPQHF.

The V and J genes are TRBV6-5 and TRBJ1-2; 9 bases fit TRBD1. The trim removed 0 bases at V and 5 bases at J, leaving 7 bases unmatched. Germline V CDR1 and CDR2: MNHEY, SVGAGI. The CDR3 spans 16 residues. The CDR3 is CASSYSFTGGYYGYTF. The CDR3 nucleotides read TGTGCCAGCAGTTACTCCTTCACAGGGGGCTATTATGGCTACACCTTC.

V is TRBV5-1 and J is TRBJ2-5, with 15 bases fitting TRBD2. The CDR3 sequence is 16 residues long. The germline CDR1 and CDR2 sequences are SGHRS and YFSETQ. Losses at the gene ends were 4 bases for V and 5 bases for J; bases not matched to a gene: 6. The CDR3 DNA reads TGCGCCAGCAGCGGCGGGACTAGCGGGGGGAAGGAGACCCAGTACTTC. Amino acid sequence: CASSGGTSGGKETQYF.

This chain joins TRBV19 and TRBJ2-7; 7 nucleotides line up with TRBD1. V was clipped by 10 bases and J by 2 bases; unmatched bases: 11. The CDR3 totals 14 residues. Germline assignment: CDR1 LNHDA and CDR2 SQIVND (reference sequence). In DNA form, the CDR3 reads TGTGCCACCACTCAGACAGGGTGGGCCTACGAGCAGTACTTC. Translated: CATTQTGWAYEQYF.

This clone has just a few counts. The chain couples TRBV7-9 to TRBJ1-6, with D maybe TRBD1 (6 bases). Trimming stripped 5 bases from V and 7 bases from J, with 12 bases between. This CDR3 contains 14 residues. Germline V gives CDR1 SEHNR, CDR2 FQNEAQ (reference sequence). This CDR3 is CASSPQGANSPLHF. DNA for the CDR3: TGTGCCAGCAGCCCACAGGGAGCAAATTCACCCCTCCACTTT.

A single count supports this clone. The chain combines TRBV2 with TRBJ1-5; D is possibly TRBD1 (5 bases). Germline CDR1 reads SNHLY; CDR2 reads FYNNEI. Trimming took off 3 bases at V and 0 bases at J, with 9 bases between the two ends. This CDR3 region has 15 residues. The DNA of the CDR3 is TGTGCCAGCAGTGAGCGGGGGAATAGCAATCAGCCCCAGCATTTT. As protein: CASSERGNSNQPQHF.

V usage is TRBV7-2 and J usage is TRBJ2-5; D possibly corresponds to TRBD1 (6 bases). CDR1 SGHTA and CDR2 FQGNSA come from the germline V gene. Deletions cut 1 base from V and 5 bases from J, with 11 bases between. The CDR3 is 14 residues long. CDR3 nucleotides: TGTGCCAGCAGCTTAGGGGGGCCCCGGGAGACCCAGTACTTC. Translated, it gives CASSLGGPRETQYF. Full variable domain (remainder filled in from reference TRBV7-2 and TRBJ2-5): GAGVSQSPSNKVTEKGKDVELRCDPISGHTALYWYRQSLGQGLEFLIYFQGNSAPDKSGLPSDRFSAERTGGSVSTLTIQRTQQEDSAVYLCASSLGGPRETQYFGPGTRLLVL.

Turning to this clone: This same CDR3 is encoded by further DNA sequences in the sample. The gene calls are TRBV5-6 and TRBJ2-7, with TRBD1 matching 7 bases. V shed 4 bases, J shed 3 bases, and the junction held 7 bases outside the gene matches. This CDR3 has 14 amino acids. From germline, CDR1 is SGHDT and CDR2 YYEEEE. In DNA, the CDR3 is TGTGCCAGCAGCCTCCGGGACAGACGCTACGAGCAGTACTTC. It yields the protein CASSLRDRRYEQYF. Full variable domain (remainder filled in from reference TRBV5-6 and TRBJ2-7): DAGVTQSPTHLIKTRGQQVTLRCSPKSGHDTVSWYQQALGQGPQFIFQYYEEEERQRGNFPDRFSGHQFPNYSSELNVNALLLGDSALYLCASSLRDRRYEQYFGPGTRLTVT.

The chain recombines TRBV2 with TRBJ1-2; no reliable D call. Per germline, CDR1 SNHLY and CDR2 FYNNEI. The CDR3 has 13 amino acids. The V and J ends lost 3 bases and 2 bases respectively, with 7 bases between them. Here the CDR3 DNA reads TGTGCCAGCAGTGACGCCAGGAACTATGGCTACACCTTC. Protein sequence: CASSDARNYGYTF.